The 3 T cell receptor beta chains below were found in one sample sequenced in a study of CXCR3-negative and CXCR3-positive naive CD8 T cells. Study-wide results and caveats: For CXCR3-positive naive cells, TRB CDR3s were more hydrophobic than those of CXCR3-negative naive cells.

UMI labels and 5' RACE were used to prepare the TRB cDNA libraries. One entry per CDR3 protein, without DNA, is what TCRdb gives after re-calling the 5' RACE reads. This sample's table has some 150,000 distinct CDR3 sequences. These receptors' antigens are unknown. The sample was naive CXCR3+ CD8+ T cells from blood. The subset denotes: CD45RO-CCR7+CD27+CD95- naive CD8+ T cells expressing CXCR3 (TNR3+). These receptors originate from a human donor in good health. Some clones in this sample may be carry-over from other donors' samples.

The rearrangement uses TRBV28 and TRBJ2-1; TCRdb indicates TRBD1, and absent DNA this call remains unverified. Germline V gene lookup returns CDR1 MDHEN and CDR2 SYDVKM. The CDR3 has 17 residues. The CDR3 reads CASSSYFRDSSYNEQFF.

V usage is TRBV7-2 and J usage is TRBJ2-7; TCRdb returns TRBD1, unconfirmable since there is no DNA. The CDR3 extends over 18 amino acids. Germline V gene sequence: CDR1 SGHTA, CDR2 FQGNSA. The CDR3 spells CASSLAGADGGVLGEQYF.

This sequence joins TRBV9 and TRBJ2-7; TCRdb indicates TRBD1, and absent DNA this call remains unverified. Germline-derived CDR1 and CDR2 are SGDLS and YYNGEE. This CDR3 spans 12 amino acids. The chain's CDR3 is CASSVEGGEQYF.